What follows is one T cell receptor beta chain and its context. A much more abundant neighbour one base away suggests this may be a read error. CDR3 length: 14 amino acids. The V and J ends lost 7 bases and 4 bases, in that order; junction bases with no gene match: 7. Per the germline V gene, CDR1 is SQVTM and CDR2 is ANQGSEA. Unique molecular identifiers were used to barcode this TCRbeta library. Each CDR3 protein gets one entry after TCRdb re-called the PCR reads with MiXCR. The table records about 610,000 distinct CDR3 sequences, over 9.5% of them present only once. This sample stems from a study of T-cell reconstitution after alpha-beta-depleted transplantation in children.

The TCR was taken from a human donor who donated a stem cell graft to a child with acute myeloid leukemia. The sample here was PBMCs from the stem cell graft donor, taken from the stem cell graft. This chain links TRBV29-1 with TRBJ2-3, with 11 bases that match TRBD2. As DNA, the CDR3 is TGCAGCGCCTGGATTAGCGGGAGGGCAGATACGCAGTATTTT. It translates to CSAWISGRADTQYF.